A selection of T cell receptor beta chains follows, all from one sample in a study of T cell changes during pregnancy in multiple sclerosis. Measured with immunoSEQ multiplex PCR; TCRdb has only the in-frame clones, and not every one. The sample lists about 64,000 clones, roughly 96% occurring once. This sample comprised CD8+ T cells from peripheral blood mononuclear cells, obtained after pregnancy. Every receptor here comes from a female donor with multiple sclerosis, enrolled in a pregnancy study. CDR3s include the opening cysteine and the closing phenylalanine or tryptophan. The size field is filled for only some rows; it gives once, few, many or a size class.

cdr3_aa	clone_size	v_call	j_call
CASSPSTDTQYF	-	TRBV7-9	TRBJ2-3
CASSFQIEAQRQFF	-	TRBV5-1	TRBJ2-1
CASSLDWGGNQPQHF	-	TRBV7-2	TRBJ1-5
CASLGSSFYGYTF	few	TRBV28	TRBJ1-2
CSVEYGGAPYEQYF	-	TRBV29-1	TRBJ2-7
CASSLSTGTYEQYF	-	TRBV27	TRBJ2-7
CASSPWTATGGISYEQYF	-	TRBV11-1	TRBJ2-7
CASRPLAGDYNEQFF	-	TRBV2	TRBJ2-1
CASSLEGDGGAVGYGYTF	-	TRBV7-8	TRBJ1-2
CASALGGNQPQHF	-	TRBV19	TRBJ1-5
CASSLQGGYTF	once	TRBV5-1	TRBJ1-2
CASGITSGSYEQYF	-	TRBV11-2	TRBJ2-7
CASMLGSVDEQYF	-	TRBV7-8	TRBJ2-7
CSVATGSLGYTF	-	TRBV29-1	TRBJ1-2
CASRGSRAGETQYF	-	TRBV7-9	TRBJ2-5
CASSLLGQGDSGYTF	once	TRBV7-9	TRBJ1-2
CASRQGSFSGANVLTF	-	TRBV27	TRBJ2-6
CASSEYLGEGTEAFF	-	TRBV6-1	TRBJ1-1
CASVTGDTQYF	-	TRBV2	TRBJ2-3
CASSERRDSSTEAFF	-	TRBV2	TRBJ1-1
CASGSGAYEQYF	-	TRBV6-5	TRBJ2-7
CASTGRPGNTIYF	-	TRBV2	TRBJ1-3